This TCR beta chain was profiled in a study of cytomegalovirus exposure and HLA in healthy donors. Primers: 60 Vbeta forward and 13 Jbeta reverse. The assay was immunoSEQ multiplex PCR, and TCRdb's table has in-frame clones only and misses some. Of some 170,000 clones in the sample, more than 60% were seen once. The CDR3 has 14 residues. Per germline, CDR1 MNHNY and CDR2 SVGAGI (reference sequence). Trimming stripped 6 bases from V and 4 bases from J, with 15 bases between. The receptor was isolated from a human donor in good health. This sequence joins TRBV6-6 and TRBJ1-1; D is undetermined. Sequenced sample: PBMCs. CDR3 sequence: CASRTKQEGTEAFF. The CDR3 DNA sequence: TGTGCCAGCAGGACAAAACAAGAGGGCACTGAAGCTTTCTTT.